This TCR beta chain came from a study of shared clonotypes between healthy human individuals. Looking at the study overall: CD8 memory received one plate per donor, CD8 naive two, CD4 memory three and CD4 naive three.

Once extracted for a subset, genomic DNA was divided evenly among several immunoSEQ plates. Measured with immunoSEQ multiplex PCR; TCRdb has only the in-frame clones, and not every one. The sample records around 2,000,000 clones, over 85% being singletons. About this clone: As yet, its antigen is unknown.

Findings and limits, study-wide: Clonotype sharing among donors was expected to depend on sequencing depth. Naive CD4 clonotypes were shared across a handful of donors at 4% to 5%.

Selected positively for CCR7 and CD45RO-negative, naive CD8 cells excluded terminally differentiated effector memory CD45RA+ cells. The sequencing sample was made of naive CD8+ T cells sorted from blood. The clonotype was recovered from a man between 18 and 35 years old in good health.

The CDR3 sequence: CASSETQAYSGNTIYF. CDR3 DNA: TGTGCCAGCAGTGAAACCCAGGCTTACTCTGGAAACACCATATATTTT. This sequence joins TRBV2 and TRBJ1-3; D ambiguous. Looked up from germline, CDR1 is SNHLY and CDR2 is FYNNEI. CDR3 length: 16 amino acids. V gave up 2 bases and J gave up 0 bases, with 11 bases separating them.